The 19 T cell receptor beta chains below all came from one sample that was sequenced in a study of beta chain features in type 1 diabetes. Regarding the study as a whole: People with Type 1 diabetes carried modestly yet significantly shorter TCRB CDR3s in all four CD4+ subsets.

Their specific antigens are unknown. Sequencing targeted expressed TCRB transcripts, as all isolated RNA had been reverse transcribed. Only in-frame clones appear in the TCRdb table, and some are missing; sequencing was by immunoSEQ multiplex PCR. Among about 150,000 clones listed, over 9% were seen once. The specimen sequenced was central memory CD4+ T cells from blood. These receptors were collected from a man aged 25 to 40 with type 1 diabetes.

The rearrangement uses TRBV6-5 and TRBJ1-2; D is perhaps TRBD1 (5 bases). The CDR3 sequence is 15 residues long. V dropped 6 bases and J dropped 8 bases, with 22 bases sitting between them. The germline V gene encodes CDR1 MNHEY and CDR2 SVGAGI. Here the CDR3 reads CASSRTGTGGGGYTF. In DNA, the CDR3 is TGTGCCAGCAGCCGAACCGGGACGGGGGGAGGGGGCTACACCTTC.

There are a few counts of this clone. The chain recombines TRBV7-9 with TRBJ2-3; D call uncertain. V was trimmed by 5 bases and J by 6 bases, leaving 9 bases between them. CDR1 is SEHNR, CDR2 FQNEAQ, per germline (reference sequence). CDR3 length equals 12 residues. CDR3 coding DNA: TGTGCCAGCAGCGCACAAAGTGATACGCAGTATTTT. This codes for CASSAQSDTQYF. The whole variable domain, remainder taken from reference TRBV7-9 and TRBJ2-3, is DTGVSQNPRHKITKRGQNVTFRCDPISEHNRLYWYRQTLGQGPEFLTYFQNEAQLEKSRLLSDRFSAERPKGSFSTLEIQRTEQGDSAMYLCASSAQSDTQYFGPGTRLTVL.

V gene TRBV5-4 combines with J gene TRBJ2-1; 10 bases agree with TRBD2. Germline V gene data show CDR1 as SGHNT and CDR2 as YYREEE (reference sequence). V lost 2 bases and J lost 6; bases outside the gene matches: 11. The CDR3 is made up of 17 amino acids. CDR3 DNA sequence: TGTGCCAGCAGCTTTTCCGCTGGGACTAGCGTCATCAATGAGCAGTTCTTC. Translating gives CASSFSAGTSVINEQFF.

This clone was counted between two and nine times. The chain carries TRBV4-2 and TRBJ2-5; TRBD2 matches 10 bases. Germline V gives CDR1 LGHNA, CDR2 YNFKEQ. J lost 4 bases, V lost 1 base, and 9 bases had no gene match. The CDR3 totals 17 residues. This CDR3 reads CASSQGGTSARGETQYF. The CDR3 DNA sequence: TGTGCCAGCAGCCAAGGTGGGACTAGCGCCCGAGGAGAGACCCAGTACTTC.

This clone has only a few counts. The chain joins TRBV18 to TRBJ2-7; D is perhaps TRBD1 (5 bases). CDR3 size: 13 residues. Between the trimmed V and J ends, which lost 3 bases and 5 bases, there was a span of 11 bases. Germline CDR1 reads KGHSH; CDR2 reads LQKENI. This CDR3 is CASSPVGAHEQYF. The CDR3 DNA is TGTGCCAGCTCACCGGTAGGGGCCCACGAGCAGTACTTC.

The sample holds a few counts of this clone. The CDR3 region is CASWTGVADTQYF. CDR3 in DNA: TGCGCCAGCTGGACGGGAGTAGCAGATACGCAGTATTTT. J is TRBJ2-3 and V is TRBV5-1; D possibly corresponds to TRBD2 (6 bases). Germline V lookup: CDR1 SGHRS, CDR2 YFSETQ. Trimming took 7 bases from V and 4 from J, leaving 13 bases between them. The CDR3 sequence is 13 residues long.

The rearrangement joins TRBV18 to TRBJ1-5, with D tentatively TRBD1 (5 bases). V lost 8 bases and J 2 bases, leaving 10 bases between the germline ends. The CDR3 is made up of 13 amino acids. Germline V lookup: CDR1 KGHSH, CDR2 LQKENI. The DNA of the CDR3 is TGTGCCAGCCACCAGGGCGGCAATCAGCCCCAGCATTTT. It encodes CASHQGGNQPQHF. The full variable domain, in which reference TRBV18 and TRBJ1-5 provide the parts outside the CDR3, is NAGVMQNPRHLVRRRGQEARLRCSPMKGHSHVYWYRQLPEEGLKFMVYLQKENIIDESGMPKERFSAEFPKEGPSILRIQQVVRGDSAAYFCASHQGGNQPQHFGDGTRLSIL.

The genes are TRBV19 and TRBJ1-4; 7 positions match TRBD1. Unmatched junction bases numbered 8, after V lost 5 bases and J lost 5 bases. The germline V gene encodes CDR1 LNHDA and CDR2 SQIVND (reference sequence). The CDR3 runs to 15 residues. This chain's CDR3 is CASSPPTGRNEKLFF. Here the CDR3 DNA reads TGTGCCAGTAGTCCACCGACAGGGAGGAATGAAAAACTGTTTTTT.

This clone appeared many times. V gene TRBV28 combines with J gene TRBJ2-3, with D maybe TRBD1 (6 bases). V lost 2 bases, J lost 6 bases, and 9 bases lay in between. Germline CDR1 reads MDHEN; CDR2 reads SYDVKM. CDR3 length equals 13 residues. The CDR3 DNA reads TGTGCCAGCAGTTTAACAGGGTTGGATACGCAGTATTTT. Translating it yields CASSLTGLDTQYF.

The chain employs TRBV7-2 and TRBJ2-4; TRBD1 is a possible D gene (6 bases). Between the trimmed V and J ends, which lost 6 bases and 0 bases, there was a span of 15 bases. CDR1 and CDR2 from the germline V gene are SGHTA and FQGNSA. The CDR3 loop spans 16 amino acids. This CDR3 is CASSQGSRIAKNIQYF. The CDR3 DNA follows: TGTGCCAGCAGTCAGGGGTCCAGGATAGCCAAAAACATTCAGTACTTC.

This chain connects TRBV15 to TRBJ2-6, with a possible D match to TRBD1 (6 bases). V lost 5 bases to trimming and J lost 0 bases, with 11 bases between them. CDR1 and CDR2 from the germline V gene are LNHNV and YYDKDF (reference sequence). The CDR3 is 16 amino acids. This chain's CDR3 is CATSGGHVSGANVLTF. In DNA, the CDR3 is TGTGCCACCAGCGGGGGACATGTCTCTGGGGCCAACGTCCTGACTTTC.

The CDR3: CASSLGGGVPQPQHF. The CDR3, as DNA: TGTGCCAGCAGCTTGGGGGGGGGCGTCCCCCAGCCCCAGCATTTT. The V call is TRBV7-2, the J call TRBJ1-5, with D perhaps TRBD1 (6 bases). The V gene lost 3 bases and the J gene lost 7 bases, with 16 bases spanning the gap. CDR1 is SGHTA, CDR2 FQGNSA, per germline. CDR3 length: 15 amino acids. The variable domain in full, with the rest retrieved from reference TRBV7-2 and TRBJ1-5, is GAGVSQSPSNKVTEKGKDVELRCDPISGHTALYWYRQSLGQGLEFLIYFQGNSAPDKSGLPSDRFSAERTGGSVSTLTIQRTQQEDSAVYLCASSLGGGVPQPQHFGDGTRLSIL.

This chain connects TRBV7-9 to TRBJ2-1; TRBD1 matches at 7 bases. The V and J ends lost 5 bases and 2 bases, in that order; junction bases with no gene match: 6. From germline, CDR1 is SEHNR and CDR2 FQNEAQ (reference sequence). The CDR3 is 15 residues long. CDR3 residues: CASSPAGTAYNEQFF. CDR3 coding DNA: TGTGCCAGCAGCCCCGCCGGGACAGCCTACAATGAGCAGTTCTTC.

This clone was counted between two and nine times. The V and J genes are TRBV14 and TRBJ2-1; 7 bases are a match to TRBD2. CDR1 and CDR2 (germline): SGHDN, FVKESK. Trimming took 4 bases from V and 4 from J; bases not matched to a gene: 10. This CDR3 has 16 residues. CDR3 nucleotides: TGTGCCAGCAGCCGAGTTGGGCGGGGGATTTACAATGAGCAGTTCTTC. This translates into CASSRVGRGIYNEQFF.

In this sample, this clone turned up a few times. The chain employs TRBV5-4 and TRBJ1-2; TRBD1 agrees at 9 bases. With 5 bases clipped from V and 5 bases from J, the junction kept 7 bases outside the gene matches. The germline V gene has CDR1 SGHNT and CDR2 YYREEE (reference sequence). The length of the CDR3 is 14 residues. DNA of the CDR3: TGTGCCAGCAGTTACCCGGGACAGGGTTATGGCTACACCTTC. Its translation: CASSYPGQGYGYTF.

This clone was found many times. V and J are TRBV4-3 and TRBJ2-3; tentative D call: TRBD1 (5 bases). The V end lost 0 bases, the J end lost 5 bases, and 12 bases lay between the germline ends. The CDR3 is 15 residues long. CDR1 is LGHNA and CDR2 is YSLEER in the germline V gene. The CDR3 region is CASSQEGVSGDTQYF. CDR3 DNA: TGCGCCAGCAGCCAAGAAGGGGTCTCGGGAGATACGCAGTATTTT.

This chain connects TRBV5-6 to TRBJ1-1; possible D gene TRBD1, 6 bases. Germline V gene data show CDR1 as SGHDT and CDR2 as YYEEEE. The CDR3 is 15 amino acids. V lost 4 bases, J lost 1 base, and 14 bases lay in between. CDR3 nucleotide sequence: TGTGCCAGCAGCATCCAACAGGGACCGAACACTGAAGCTTTCTTT. Encoded protein: CASSIQQGPNTEAFF. The entire variable domain, with the rest obtained from reference TRBV5-6 and TRBJ1-1, is as follows: DAGVTQSPTHLIKTRGQQVTLRCSPKSGHDTVSWYQQALGQGPQFIFQYYEEEERQRGNFPDRFSGHQFPNYSSELNVNALLLGDSALYLCASSIQQGPNTEAFFGQGTRLTVV.

In its sample, this clone was seen a few times. CDR3 bases: TGTGCCAGCAGCCAAGTAGGGCGGGAAAGAGGTGAGCAGTTCTTC. Translation: CASSQVGRERGEQFF. This chain connects TRBV14 to TRBJ2-1; maybe TRBD2 (6 bases). The CDR3 sequence is 15 residues long. The ends were cut back, 1 base at V and 9 bases at J, with 16 bases in the middle. The germline V gene has CDR1 SGHDN and CDR2 FVKESK.

This clone was seen more than once but under ten times. In DNA form, the CDR3 reads TGTGCCAGCAGCTTAGGGCCTCAGAACTATGGCTACACCTTC. Its protein product is CASSLGPQNYGYTF. The chain joins TRBV7-2 to TRBJ1-2; D not resolved. CDR3 size: 14 residues. Trimming took 1 base from V and 2 from J, leaving 8 bases between them. Germline CDR1 reads SGHTA; CDR2 reads FQGNSA.